The clone carrying this TCR beta chain was recorded many times. The antigen remains undetermined. This entry is derived from a study of breast tumors, draining lymph nodes, adjacent tissues. TCRdb re-called the multiplex PCR reads through MiXCR, storing one row per CDR3 protein. The table has around 290,000 distinct CDR3 sequences, under 35% seen once; the top ten hold roughly 1.2%. Samples came from axillary lymph nodes draining the breast cancer. General study results and limits: Compared with lymph nodes, tumors were less diverse; compared with nontumor tissue, more.

The TCR sequence derives from a female donor with breast cancer. Some clones in this sample may be carry-over from other donors' samples. Sequencing input: axillary lymph node tissue.

The CDR3 nucleotides read TGTGCCAGCAGCCAAGAACTAGCGGGAGTGGGTGAGCAGTTCTTC. Amino acid sequence: CASSQELAGVGEQFF. This chain joins TRBV14 and TRBJ2-1, with 11 bases matching TRBD2. J lost 9 bases, V lost 0 bases, and 4 bases had no gene match. This CDR3 contains 15 residues. Germline loops: CDR1 SGHDN, CDR2 FVKESK.